A selection of T cell receptor beta chains follows, all from one sample in a study of shared clonotypes between healthy human individuals. The repertoire was sequenced with immunoSEQ multiplex PCR; TCRdb's copy has only in-frame clones and lacks some. The data show 2 million to 3 million clones, approximately 93% seen once. Sequenced sample: naive CD4+ T cells from PBMCs. All receptors derive from a man aged 18 to 35 in good health. Some clones in this sample may be carry-over from other donors' samples. The CDR3 runs from the conserved cysteine through the conserved F or W. A D gene is named only where the DNA matches it firmly. Not every row has a clone size; where given, it reads once, few, many or a size class.

cdr3_aa	cdr3_nt	clone_size	d_call	v_call	j_call
CASSYQQTAQHF	TGTGCCAGCAGTTACCAGCAGACAGCCCAGCATTTT	.	.	TRBV6-5	TRBJ1-5
CASSSSGGIAGYGYTF	TGTGCCAGCAGTTCCTCCGGGGGAATTGCGGGCTATGGCTACACCTTC	.	.	TRBV28	TRBJ1-2
CASSQRTVNTEAFF	TGTGCCAGCAGCCAAAGGACAGTGAACACTGAAGCTTTCTTT	.	.	TRBV4-2	TRBJ1-1
CASTVLAGPNTGELFF	TGTGCCAGCACCGTACTAGCGGGACCGAACACCGGGGAGCTGTTTTTT	.	TRBD2	TRBV2	TRBJ2-2
CASSEYGGDNQPQHF	TGTGCCAGCAGTGAATATGGGGGGGACAATCAGCCCCAGCATTTT	.	.	TRBV25-1	TRBJ1-5
CASSSAVAGDTEAFF	TGTGCCAGCAGCTCCGCGGTAGCAGGGGATACTGAAGCTTTCTTT	once	.	TRBV7-3	TRBJ1-1
CASSLGPPATNYGYTF	TGTGCCAGCAGCTTGGGACCGCCGGCGACTAACTATGGCTACACCTTC	.	.	TRBV5-6	TRBJ1-2
CAISAGQSLYGYTF	TGTGCCATCAGTGCGGGACAAAGCCTCTATGGCTACACCTTC	.	.	TRBV10-3	TRBJ1-2
CASSPSRHTQYF	TGTGCCAGCAGTCCTTCCCGGCATACGCAGTATTTT	.	.	TRBV28	TRBJ2-3
CASSPRTGQNEAFF	TGTGCCAGCAGCCCACGGACCGGCCAGAACGAAGCTTTCTTT	.	.	TRBV14	TRBJ1-1
CASSLGRTGGTYEQYF	TGTGCCAGCAGCTTAGGGAGGACAGGGGGGACCTACGAGCAGTACTTC	.	TRBD1	TRBV7-8	TRBJ2-7
CASSLELEVSGYTF	TGCGCCAGCAGCTTGGAGTTGGAGGTCTCTGGCTACACCTTC	.	.	TRBV5-1	TRBJ1-2
CASSQSNYSSSTDTQYF	TGCGCCAGCAGTCAATCGAACTACTCAAGTAGCACAGATACGCAGTATTTT	.	.	TRBV23-1	TRBJ2-3
CASSGPNYGYTF	TGTGCCAGCAGTGGTCCTAACTATGGCTACACCTTC	.	.	TRBV2	TRBJ1-2
CASSQARRFGQPQHF	TGTGCCAGCAGCCAAGCACGAAGGTTCGGTCAGCCCCAGCATTTT	.	.	TRBV4-2	TRBJ1-5
CASSLAGPTEAFF	TGTGCCAGCAGCTTAGCAGGGCCCACTGAAGCTTTCTTT	.	.	TRBV7-8	TRBJ1-1
CASSAVGISNYGYTF	TGTGCCAGCAGTGCCGTGGGGATTAGTAACTATGGCTACACCTTC	.	.	TRBV28	TRBJ1-2
CASSFDRPSTDTQYF	TGTGCCAGCAGCTTTGACAGACCTAGCACAGATACGCAGTATTTT	.	.	TRBV5-4	TRBJ2-3
CASSQDLVAAGGAFGDIQYF	TGCGCCAGCAGCCAAGATTTAGTGGCCGCAGGGGGCGCTTTTGGGGACATTCAGTACTTC	once	TRBD1	TRBV4-3	TRBJ2-4
CASSLGTGYNNEQFF	TGCGCCAGCAGCTTAGGGACAGGCTATAACAATGAGCAGTTCTTC	.	TRBD1	TRBV5-1	TRBJ2-1
CASSQATRPSYNEQFF	TGTGCCAGCAGCCAAGCGACTAGACCCTCCTACAATGAGCAGTTCTTC	once	.	TRBV9	TRBJ2-1
CATSRGRGSGNYGYTF	TGTGCCACCAGCAGAGGAAGGGGTTCCGGGAACTATGGCTACACCTTC	.	.	TRBV15	TRBJ1-2
CASSFSGRAGYNEQFF	TGTGCCAGCAGCTTTAGCGGGAGGGCCGGATACAATGAGCAGTTCTTC	.	TRBD2	TRBV7-6	TRBJ2-1
CASSPGRGNQPQHF	TGTGCCAGCAGCCCCGGCCGGGGCAATCAGCCCCAGCATTTT	.	.	TRBV11-2	TRBJ1-5
CASSFTGQGTPEEQYF	TGTGCCAGCAGTTTTACGGGACAGGGCACTCCGGAGGAGCAGTACTTC	.	TRBD1	TRBV13	TRBJ2-7
CATSLVNRFNEQFF	TGTGCCACCAGCTTAGTGAACAGGTTTAATGAGCAGTTCTTC	.	.	TRBV15	TRBJ2-1
CASSQEGMGTEAFF	TGCGCCAGCAGCCAAGAAGGAATGGGGACCGAAGCTTTCTTT	.	.	TRBV4-1	TRBJ1-1
CASGPRTGTQEQYF	TGTGCCAGCGGCCCCCGGACAGGGACCCAGGAGCAGTACTTC	.	TRBD1	TRBV2	TRBJ2-5
CASSLGARTDTQYF	TGTGCCAGCAGTTTGGGGGCGAGAACAGATACGCAGTATTTT	.	.	TRBV27	TRBJ2-3
CASSQQGMGYGYTF	TGTGCCAGTAGCCAACAGGGGATGGGCTATGGCTACACCTTC	.	TRBD1	TRBV19	TRBJ1-2
CASSVGAVGGTHEQYF	TGTGCCAGCAGCGTAGGAGCAGTGGGGGGGACCCACGAGCAGTACTTC	.	TRBD2	TRBV9	TRBJ2-7
CASSGGLAGLYEQYF	TGTGCCAGTAGTGGCGGACTAGCGGGACTCTACGAGCAGTACTTC	.	TRBD2	TRBV19	TRBJ2-7
CASSVTSTDTQYF	TGTGCCAGCTCCGTGACGAGCACAGATACGCAGTATTTT	.	.	TRBV2	TRBJ2-3
CASSAGQGARTQYF	TGCGCCAGCAGCGCGGGACAGGGGGCCAGGACCCAGTACTTC	.	TRBD1	TRBV5-1	TRBJ2-5
CASGLGDTQYF	TGTGCCAGCGGTCTGGGAGATACGCAGTATTTT	.	.	TRBV28	TRBJ2-3
CASSPIAVFEQYF	TGTGCCAGCAGCCCTATTGCGGTTTTCGAGCAGTACTTC	.	.	TRBV7-3	TRBJ2-7
CASRNRVYEQYF	TGTGCCAGCAGGAACAGGGTATACGAGCAGTACTTC	.	.	TRBV2	TRBJ2-7
CASSLMTGLTYNEQFF	TGTGCCAGCAGCTTAATGACGGGACTAACCTACAATGAGCAGTTCTTC	.	TRBD2	TRBV7-2	TRBJ2-1
CASSLGAGSGELFF	TGCGCCAGCAGCTTGGGTGCGGGGTCCGGGGAGCTGTTTTTT	.	.	TRBV5-1	TRBJ2-2
CASRNGLAGKHEQYF	TGTGCCAGCAGAAACGGACTAGCGGGGAAACACGAGCAGTACTTC	.	TRBD2	TRBV6-6	TRBJ2-7